This T cell receptor beta chain stems from a study of T cell repertoires in ileal Crohn's disease. Turning to the study itself: At surgery, about 38% of patients smoked, with median disease duration approximately 7.3 years.

CDR3 length: 14 residues. Trimming shortened V by 5 bases and J by 4 bases, and 15 bases separated the two germline ends. Germline V CDR1 and CDR2: SGHVS, FQNEAQ. Time point here: neoterminal ileum biopsy at postoperative endoscopy, about 6 months after surgery. Profiling relied on immunoSEQ multiplex PCR, and the TCRdb table lists in-frame clones only, not all of them. The repertoire holds over 3,000 clones, with under 85% as singletons. This clone was counted between two and nine times. Sequenced: ileal tissue. This chain connects TRBV7-8 to TRBJ2-7; the D gene is possibly TRBD2 (5 bases). The sequence derives from an adult with Crohn's disease. Here the CDR3 DNA reads TGTGCCAGCAGCGCACCACTAGACCGTTACGAGCAGTACTTC. Its translation is CASSAPLDRYEQYF.